These T cell receptor beta chains were read from a single sample in a study of T cells after yellow fever vaccination. In TCRdb, the 5' RACE reads were re-called with MiXCR into one record per CDR3 protein. The sample includes some 560,000 distinct CDR3 sequences, 15% to 20% of them seen just once. The source material was PBMCs, sampled 15 days after the yellow fever booster vaccination. Receptors were obtained from a man in his thirties or forties who received the YFV17D yellow fever vaccine. The conserved cysteine and the conserved F or W are not part of the CDR3 here. The order of the fields is V gene, J gene, CDR3 protein.

TRBV4-3	TRBJ2-2	ASSQEPGSTGELF
TRBV4-3	TRBJ2-7	ASSQVRGGPYEQY
TRBV6-1	TRBJ2-1	ASSEWVEAGFYEQF
TRBV4-3	TRBJ2-7	ASSQRQGVNYEQY
TRBV29-1	TRBJ2-7	SASHGASYEQY
TRBV9	TRBJ2-1	ASSVSGNDEQF
TRBV12-3/TRBV12-4	TRBJ2-5	ASSGGLAGRETQY
TRBV15	TRBJ2-1	ATSRDGLLAGSYNEQF
TRBV20-1	TRBJ2-1	SAREEGGSYNEQF
TRBV6-2/TRBV6-3	TRBJ2-2	ASYYQNTGELF
TRBV2	TRBJ2-1	ATAGTRAGNEQF
TRBV24-1	TRBJ1-5	ATSPGGGSNQPQH
TRBV20-1	TRBJ2-7	SARGLTSGRASYEQY
TRBV5-1	TRBJ2-1	ASSLGGVYNEQF
TRBV7-9	TRBJ2-1	ASSLGAVEQF
TRBV7-9	TRBJ2-3	ASSLREKGLNTQY
TRBV6-2/TRBV6-3	TRBJ2-7	ASSYTPVGAAQY
TRBV10-2	TRBJ2-5	ATRPPSSGSLTQY
TRBV20-1	TRBJ2-3	SAREYNTQY
TRBV28	TRBJ1-1	ASSAGTGEAF
TRBV5-1	TRBJ2-1	ATGPGGDEQF
TRBV6-1	TRBJ2-2	ASSGGRVTGELF
TRBV12-3/TRBV12-4	TRBJ2-7	ASSRIAGGSHEQY
TRBV12-3/TRBV12-4	TRBJ2-6	ASSFGGRLRSGANVLT
TRBV11-1	TRBJ2-1	ASSLSQTSYNEQF
TRBV10-3	TRBJ2-5	ASKPGTGEETQY
TRBV6-1	TRBJ2-3	ASSEVSGRVADTQY
TRBV12-5	TRBJ2-1	ASGRTTEQF
TRBV2	TRBJ2-5	ASRELDLGTQY
TRBV12-3/TRBV12-4	TRBJ1-3	ASSSLDLSGNTIY
TRBV12-3/TRBV12-4	TRBJ2-1	ASSLRYEQF
TRBV12-3/TRBV12-4	TRBJ1-1	ASSFSYRVTEAF
TRBV6-6	TRBJ1-1	ASTYSGQEAF